This entry describes one T cell receptor (beta chain). As yet, its antigen is unknown. This CDR3 comprises 13 residues. These data originate in a study of T cells in localized non-small cell lung cancer. Study-level results: A denser population of T cells in blood accompanied longer overall survival. Clonality peaked in uninvolved adjacent lung rather than tumor. A single tumor region was sequenced, leaving heterogeneity possible. Within adjacent lung there appeared a median 57 of the top 100 tumor clones.

The data were produced by immunoSEQ multiplex PCR, yet TCRdb's version contains in-frame clones alone and is incomplete. In the table there are nearly 25,000 clones, about 92% of which are singletons. The clonotype was recovered from a man aged 35-69 years with stage III squamous cell lung carcinoma. The material was peripheral blood, obtained before any cancer treatment. The V call is TRBV21-1, the J call TRBJ2-7; TRBD1, as called in the table, went unchecked against the DNA. TRBV21-1 is tagged as a pseudogene. Here the CDR3 DNA reads TGTGCCAACCAATGCTTCCCAGGGGTCGAGCAGTACTTC. Its protein product is CANQCFPGVEQYF.